The rows below give T cell receptor beta chains drawn from one sample of a study of blood T cell repertoires in COVID-19. Assay used: immunoSEQ multiplex PCR; TCRdb lists only in-frame clones, some missing. The sample has some 120,000 clones; over 75% are singletons. The specimen was peripheral blood. These receptors were obtained from a man in his sixties with acute or convalescent COVID-19. CDR3s include the opening cysteine and the closing phenylalanine or tryptophan. Each record gives: J gene, V gene, clone size, D gene, CDR3 protein, CDR3 DNA. D genes are given only for firm matches. Expanded clones are given a class, and other clones once, few, many or no size at all.

J gene: TRBJ2-7; V gene: TRBV27; clone size: .; D gene: .; CDR3 protein: CASSFGGPLTLTYEQYF; CDR3 DNA: TGTGCCAGCAGTTTTGGAGGTCCATTGACTCTAACTTACGAGCAGTACTTC
J gene: TRBJ2-7; V gene: TRBV28; clone size: .; D gene: .; CDR3 protein: CASRRGTLTYEQYF; CDR3 DNA: TGTGCCAGCAGACGCGGGACTTTAACCTACGAGCAGTACTTC
J gene: TRBJ2-3; V gene: TRBV9; clone size: many; D gene: .; CDR3 protein: CASSVVVYQHDTQYF; CDR3 DNA: TGTGCCAGCAGCGTAGTTGTTTACCAACACGATACGCAGTATTTT
J gene: TRBJ1-4; V gene: TRBV19; clone size: .; D gene: .; CDR3 protein: CASTPESRRGNEKLFF; CDR3 DNA: TGTGCCAGTACTCCTGAAAGTCGCAGGGGAAATGAAAAACTGTTTTTT
J gene: TRBJ2-7; V gene: TRBV23-1; clone size: few; D gene: .; CDR3 protein: CASTRRGVSYEQYF; CDR3 DNA: TGCGCCAGCACTCGTAGAGGTGTCTCCTACGAGCAGTACTTC
J gene: TRBJ1-5; V gene: TRBV5-5; clone size: .; D gene: .; CDR3 protein: CASSFDPKHQPQHF; CDR3 DNA: TGTGCCAGCAGCTTTGATCCCAAGCATCAGCCCCAGCATTTT
J gene: TRBJ1-6; V gene: TRBV9; clone size: .; D gene: .; CDR3 protein: CASSPRGQHSPLHF; CDR3 DNA: TGTGCCAGCAGCCCGAGAGGACAGCATTCACCCCTCCACTTT
J gene: TRBJ2-1; V gene: TRBV19; clone size: .; D gene: .; CDR3 protein: CASSTTDQQGTPWNEQFF; CDR3 DNA: TGTGCCAGTAGTACCACCGACCAACAGGGAACTCCTTGGAATGAGCAGTTCTTC
J gene: TRBJ2-4; V gene: TRBV2; clone size: .; D gene: TRBD1; CDR3 protein: CASLFDRGKNIQYF; CDR3 DNA: TGTGCCAGCCTCTTCGACAGGGGGAAAAACATTCAGTACTTC
J gene: TRBJ2-7; V gene: TRBV10-3; clone size: .; D gene: .; CDR3 protein: CAISAGRGGNSYEQYF; CDR3 DNA: TGTGCCATCAGTGCGGGAAGAGGCGGAAACTCCTACGAGCAGTACTTC
J gene: TRBJ1-2; V gene: TRBV2; clone size: .; D gene: TRBD1; CDR3 protein: CASRRAGTGGRTNYGYTF; CDR3 DNA: TGTGCCAGCAGGAGGGCCGGGACAGGGGGGAGAACTAACTATGGCTACACCTTC
J gene: TRBJ2-1; V gene: TRBV7-8; clone size: .; D gene: TRBD2; CDR3 protein: CASSLGLAGSYNEQFF; CDR3 DNA: TGTGCCAGCAGCCTGGGACTAGCGGGGTCCTACAATGAGCAGTTCTTC
J gene: TRBJ2-7; V gene: TRBV4-1; clone size: .; D gene: TRBD2; CDR3 protein: CASSQLAASSYEQYF; CDR3 DNA: TGCGCCAGCAGCCAACTAGCGGCAAGCTCCTACGAGCAGTACTTC
J gene: TRBJ2-5; V gene: TRBV10-2; clone size: .; D gene: .; CDR3 protein: CASSDRDQETQYF; CDR3 DNA: TGCGCCAGCAGTGACCGGGACCAAGAGACCCAGTACTTC
J gene: TRBJ2-7; V gene: TRBV7-3; clone size: few; D gene: TRBD1; CDR3 protein: CASSTSGGYVYEQYF; CDR3 DNA: TGTGCCAGCAGCACGTCAGGGGGCTACGTTTACGAGCAGTACTTC
J gene: TRBJ2-1; V gene: TRBV6-5; clone size: .; D gene: TRBD2; CDR3 protein: CASSSGRAHNEQFF; CDR3 DNA: TGTGCCAGCAGTAGCGGGAGGGCCCATAATGAGCAGTTCTTC
J gene: TRBJ1-5; V gene: TRBV28; clone size: .; D gene: TRBD1; CDR3 protein: CASSLSGQGDNQPQHF; CDR3 DNA: TGTGCCAGCAGTTTGTCGGGACAGGGGGACAATCAGCCCCAGCATTTT
J gene: TRBJ1-1; V gene: TRBV5-1; clone size: .; D gene: .; CDR3 protein: CASSPLESGNTEAFF; CDR3 DNA: TGCGCCAGCAGCCCCCTGGAGTCGGGGAACACTGAAGCTTTCTTT
J gene: TRBJ1-2; V gene: TRBV4-1; clone size: .; D gene: .; CDR3 protein: CASSQGGGGRVDGYTF; CDR3 DNA: TGCGCCAGCAGCCAAGGAGGGGGGGGCAGGGTGGATGGCTACACCTTC
J gene: TRBJ1-1; V gene: TRBV2; clone size: .; D gene: .; CDR3 protein: CASSRSPGMNTEAFF; CDR3 DNA: TGTGCCAGCAGTCGTTCTCCGGGAATGAACACTGAAGCTTTCTTT
J gene: TRBJ1-4; V gene: TRBV7-9; clone size: .; D gene: .; CDR3 protein: CASSRRPGEKLFF; CDR3 DNA: TGTGCCAGCAGCCGCCGGCCGGGTGAAAAACTGTTTTTT
J gene: TRBJ1-2; V gene: TRBV7-9; clone size: .; D gene: TRBD1; CDR3 protein: CASSAGTAKNYGYTF; CDR3 DNA: TGTGCCAGCAGCGCCGGGACAGCAAAGAACTATGGCTACACCTTC
J gene: TRBJ2-7; V gene: TRBV5-6; clone size: .; D gene: TRBD1; CDR3 protein: CASSPEPGQGANVYEQYF; CDR3 DNA: TGTGCCAGCAGCCCAGAACCGGGACAGGGGGCAAATGTCTACGAGCAGTACTTC
J gene: TRBJ1-4; V gene: TRBV6-5; clone size: .; D gene: TRBD1; CDR3 protein: CASSQHGTGGRKLFF; CDR3 DNA: TGTGCCAGCAGTCAACATGGGACAGGGGGCAGAAAACTGTTTTTT
J gene: TRBJ2-3; V gene: TRBV27; clone size: few; D gene: TRBD2; CDR3 protein: CASSPTTSGTPGTQYF; CDR3 DNA: TGTGCCAGCAGTCCGACGACTAGCGGTACCCCTGGGACGCAGTATTTT
J gene: TRBJ2-3; V gene: TRBV28; clone size: once; D gene: .; CDR3 protein: CASSLPGGATDTQYF; CDR3 DNA: TGTGCCAGCAGCCTCCCAGGTGGGGCCACAGATACGCAGTATTTT
J gene: TRBJ2-7; V gene: TRBV5-5; clone size: once; D gene: .; CDR3 protein: CASSGMGGEYEQYF; CDR3 DNA: TGTGCCAGCAGCGGGATGGGGGGAGAGTACGAGCAGTACTTC
J gene: TRBJ1-4; V gene: TRBV27; clone size: .; D gene: TRBD1; CDR3 protein: CASQLGTGSGEKLFF; CDR3 DNA: TGTGCCAGCCAACTTGGGACAGGGAGTGGAGAAAAACTGTTTTTT
J gene: TRBJ2-1; V gene: TRBV9; clone size: .; D gene: .; CDR3 protein: CASSGLENWNEQFF; CDR3 DNA: TGTGCCAGCAGCGGCCTAGAAAATTGGAATGAGCAGTTCTTC
J gene: TRBJ1-2; V gene: TRBV3-1/TRBV3-2; clone size: .; D gene: .; CDR3 protein: CASSHDTRRGYTF; CDR3 DNA: TGTGCCAGCAGCCACGACACCCGTAGAGGCTACACCTTC
J gene: TRBJ1-2; V gene: TRBV19; clone size: few; D gene: .; CDR3 protein: CASSIARVNYGYTF; CDR3 DNA: TGTGCCAGTAGTATCGCCAGGGTTAACTATGGCTACACCTTC
J gene: TRBJ1-3; V gene: TRBV28; clone size: once; D gene: .; CDR3 protein: CASSPLGGRSGNTIYF; CDR3 DNA: TGTGCCAGCAGTCCCCTAGGGGGACGATCGGGAAACACCATATATTTT
J gene: TRBJ2-1; V gene: TRBV9; clone size: .; D gene: TRBD2; CDR3 protein: CASSVASGGSYNEQFF; CDR3 DNA: TGTGCCAGCAGCGTAGCTAGCGGAGGCTCCTACAATGAGCAGTTCTTC
J gene: TRBJ1-1; V gene: TRBV6-5; clone size: .; D gene: TRBD1; CDR3 protein: CASRTGLNTEAFF; CDR3 DNA: TGTGCCAGCAGGACAGGGCTAAACACTGAAGCTTTCTTT
J gene: TRBJ1-6; V gene: TRBV6-6; clone size: .; D gene: TRBD1; CDR3 protein: CASTGQFNSPLHF; CDR3 DNA: TGTGCCAGCACGGGACAGTTTAATTCACCCCTCCACTTT
J gene: TRBJ2-4; V gene: TRBV11-3; clone size: .; D gene: .; CDR3 protein: CASRHLTKNIQYF; CDR3 DNA: TGTGCCAGCAGACACCTGACCAAAAACATTCAGTACTTC
J gene: TRBJ2-1; V gene: TRBV10-3; clone size: .; D gene: .; CDR3 protein: CAISGPAGGSYNEQFF; CDR3 DNA: TGTGCCATCAGTGGGCCAGCCGGGGGTTCCTACAATGAGCAGTTCTTC
J gene: TRBJ2-1; V gene: TRBV27; clone size: .; D gene: TRBD2; CDR3 protein: CASRTLAGGEQFF; CDR3 DNA: TGTGCCAGCAGAACTCTAGCGGGAGGTGAGCAGTTCTTC
J gene: TRBJ1-6; V gene: TRBV5-1; clone size: .; D gene: .; CDR3 protein: CASSPEEGWNSPLHF; CDR3 DNA: TGCGCCAGCAGCCCGGAGGAGGGATGGAATTCACCCCTCCACTTT
J gene: TRBJ2-7; V gene: TRBV16; clone size: .; D gene: TRBD1; CDR3 protein: CASSQWGQGSSEQYF; CDR3 DNA: TGTGCCAGCAGCCAATGGGGACAGGGGTCCTCCGAGCAGTACTTC
J gene: TRBJ1-2; V gene: TRBV27; clone size: .; D gene: TRBD1; CDR3 protein: CASSLGQGRGYTF; CDR3 DNA: TGTGCCAGCAGCCTGGGACAGGGACGGGGCTACACCTTC
J gene: TRBJ1-2; V gene: TRBV7-8; clone size: few; D gene: TRBD1; CDR3 protein: CASSSREDRASPKLGYTF; CDR3 DNA: TGTGCCAGCAGCTCGAGGGAAGACAGGGCCAGCCCCAAGCTTGGCTACACCTTC
J gene: TRBJ1-2; V gene: TRBV3-1/TRBV3-2; clone size: .; D gene: TRBD1; CDR3 protein: CASSLGQDYGYTF; CDR3 DNA: TGTGCCAGCAGCCTAGGACAGGACTATGGCTACACCTTC
J gene: TRBJ1-4; V gene: TRBV27; clone size: .; D gene: .; CDR3 protein: CASRSAGGEKLFF; CDR3 DNA: TGTGCCAGCAGATCCGCCGGGGGGGAAAAACTGTTTTTT
J gene: TRBJ1-6; V gene: TRBV28; clone size: .; D gene: TRBD1; CDR3 protein: CASITFKTGGYGSPLHF; CDR3 DNA: TGTGCCAGCATCACCTTCAAGACAGGGGGCTACGGGTCACCCCTCCACTTT
J gene: TRBJ1-1; V gene: TRBV19; clone size: many; D gene: TRBD1; CDR3 protein: CASSRDRGRGTEAFF; CDR3 DNA: TGTGCCAGTAGTAGGGACAGGGGGCGAGGAACTGAAGCTTTCTTT
J gene: TRBJ2-7; V gene: TRBV27; clone size: .; D gene: .; CDR3 protein: CASSFGVSGSYEQYF; CDR3 DNA: TGTGCCAGCAGTTTCGGGGTATCGGGCTCCTACGAGCAGTACTTC
J gene: TRBJ2-7; V gene: TRBV5-4; clone size: medium-sized; D gene: .; CDR3 protein: CASSSLSGSYEQYF; CDR3 DNA: TGTGCCAGCAGCTCCTTAAGCGGCTCCTACGAGCAGTACTTC
J gene: TRBJ2-7; V gene: TRBV4-2; clone size: .; D gene: TRBD2; CDR3 protein: CASSQEASGPYEQYF; CDR3 DNA: TGTGCCAGCAGCCAAGAAGCTAGCGGGCCCTACGAGCAGTACTTC
J gene: TRBJ2-3; V gene: TRBV5-1; clone size: .; D gene: TRBD2; CDR3 protein: CASRAGETDTQYF; CDR3 DNA: TGCGCCAGCAGAGCGGGAGAGACAGATACGCAGTATTTT
J gene: TRBJ1-5; V gene: TRBV5-1; clone size: .; D gene: .; CDR3 protein: CASSFAGDQPQHF; CDR3 DNA: TGCGCCAGCAGCTTCGCAGGCGATCAGCCCCAGCATTTT
J gene: TRBJ1-1; V gene: TRBV6-5; clone size: .; D gene: TRBD1; CDR3 protein: CASSNNDRVRAFF; CDR3 DNA: TGTGCCAGCAGTAACAACGACAGGGTTCGCGCTTTCTTT
J gene: TRBJ2-1; V gene: TRBV7-9; clone size: .; D gene: TRBD1; CDR3 protein: CASSLYGQAGFSYNEQFF; CDR3 DNA: TGTGCCAGCAGCTTATACGGACAGGCCGGTTTCTCCTACAATGAGCAGTTCTTC
J gene: TRBJ2-1; V gene: TRBV7-9; clone size: .; D gene: TRBD2; CDR3 protein: CASSGSGSSYNEQFF; CDR3 DNA: TGTGCCAGCAGCGGTAGCGGGAGCTCCTACAATGAGCAGTTCTTC
J gene: TRBJ2-5; V gene: TRBV10-3; clone size: .; D gene: .; CDR3 protein: CAIRANTGQETQYF; CDR3 DNA: TGTGCCATCAGGGCCAACACAGGGCAAGAGACCCAGTACTTC
J gene: TRBJ2-2; V gene: TRBV13; clone size: .; D gene: TRBD2; CDR3 protein: CASRGGRLAGVSGELFF; CDR3 DNA: TGTGCCAGCAGGGGGGGCCGGCTAGCGGGAGTATCCGGGGAGCTGTTTTTT
J gene: TRBJ1-2; V gene: TRBV4-2; clone size: .; D gene: TRBD1; CDR3 protein: CASSQDSGQAYGYTF; CDR3 DNA: TGTGCCAGCAGCCAAGATTCGGGACAGGCCTATGGCTACACCTTC
J gene: TRBJ2-1; V gene: TRBV5-6; clone size: .; D gene: .; CDR3 protein: CASAPTGSSYNEQFF; CDR3 DNA: TGTGCCAGCGCACCGACTGGAAGCTCCTACAATGAGCAGTTCTTC
J gene: TRBJ2-7; V gene: TRBV9; clone size: .; D gene: TRBD2; CDR3 protein: CASIIKEVAGAGGTESSYEQYF; CDR3 DNA: TGTGCCAGCATCATCAAGGAGGTAGCGGGAGCGGGTGGAACAGAGAGCTCCTACGAGCAGTACTTC
J gene: TRBJ2-6; V gene: TRBV9; clone size: once; D gene: .; CDR3 protein: CASSARSVLTF; CDR3 DNA: TGTGCCAGCAGCGCCCGTTCCGTCCTGACTTTC